The 30 T cell receptor beta chains presented below share a single source sample, sequenced in a study of identical twins. TCRdb re-called the 5' RACE reads with MiXCR, one entry per CDR3 protein. The sample includes some 20,000 distinct CDR3 sequences, just under 70% seen only once; the top ten take 5% to 7%. The source material was memory (CD45RO+) T cells sorted from blood. These receptors came from a young woman in good health. This table probably holds off-target reads from a library built for another chain.

V and J are TRBV7-2 and TRBJ1-1, with D possibly matching TRBD1 (5 bases). Germline CDR1 SGHTA, CDR2 FQGNSA. Trimming pared 1 base from V and 10 bases from J, leaving 16 bases between. The CDR3 runs to 14 residues. This CDR3 is CASSLDRAGRGAFF. The CDR3 nucleotides read TGTGCCAGCAGCTTAGATCGGGCAGGGAGAGGAGCTTTCTTT.

This rearrangement joins TRBV20-1 to TRBJ2-7; possibly TRBD1 for D (6 bases). CDR1 and CDR2 (germline): DFQATT, SNEGSKA (reference sequence). Trimming stripped 4 bases from V and 0 bases from J, with 19 bases between. This CDR3 is 16 amino acids long. The CDR3 here is CSAMGAPKARSYEQYF. CDR3 bases: TGCAGTGCTATGGGGGCCCCCAAGGCCCGCTCCTACGAGCAGTACTTC.

V gene TRBV7-2 combines with J gene TRBJ2-7; tentative D call: TRBD1 (6 bases). V lost 5 bases and J lost 2, with 16 bases in between. CDR3 length: 15 residues. From germline, CDR1 is SGHTA and CDR2 FQGNSA. DNA of the CDR3: TGTGCCAGCAGCCCCAGAACAGGGAAAACCTACGAGCAGTACTTC. Its translation is CASSPRTGKTYEQYF.

The chain couples TRBV5-1 to TRBJ2-7; D is possibly TRBD1 (7 bases). This CDR3 spans 15 amino acids. Germline assignment: CDR1 SGHRS and CDR2 YFSETQ. V lost 4 bases to trimming and J lost 6 bases, with 20 bases between them. The chain's CDR3 is CASSPVAGQPLEQYF. As DNA, the CDR3 is TGCGCCAGCAGCCCGGTCGCGGGACAGCCGCTCGAGCAGTACTTC.

V is TRBV12-3 or TRBV12-4 and J is TRBJ2-5; 8 bases match TRBD1. Trimming at V came to 6 bases and at J to 7 bases, leaving 7 bases not matched to a gene. The CDR3 contains 13 residues. The chain's CDR3 is CASSLGQGGTQYF. CDR3 sequence (DNA): TGTGCCAGCAGCCTAGGACAGGGAGGGACCCAGTACTTC.

V gene TRBV3-1 combines with J gene TRBJ2-3, with 13 positions matching TRBD2. The germline gives CDR1 LGHDT, CDR2 YNNKEL (reference sequence). V lost 4 bases, J lost 8 bases, and 12 bases stayed unmatched. The CDR3 is 17 amino acids. The CDR3 spells CASSLGLAGAVTSTQYF. The CDR3 bases are TGTGCCAGCAGCCTCGGACTAGCGGGAGCCGTCACAAGTACGCAGTATTTT.

This sequence joins TRBV6-2 or TRBV6-3 and TRBJ2-1; D gene uncertain. Germline CDR1 MNHEY, CDR2 SVGEGT. V was pared by 6 bases and J by 0 bases, with 3 bases between. The length of the CDR3 is 12 residues. The CDR3 loop is CASSISYNEQFF. The CDR3 DNA reads as TGTGCCAGCAGCATCTCCTACAATGAGCAGTTCTTC.

The chain couples TRBV4-2 to TRBJ2-7, with a weak D call TRBD1 (8 bases). V was cut by 3 bases and J by 2 bases, with 14 bases left in between. CDR1 is LGHNA and CDR2 is YNFKEQ in the germline V gene. The CDR3 extends over 15 amino acids. The CDR3 spells CASSHRTGRAYEQYF. In DNA, the CDR3 is TGTGCCAGCAGCCATAGGACAGGGAGGGCCTACGAGCAGTACTTC.

The V and J genes are TRBV12-5 and TRBJ2-2, with D hard to call. Germline-derived CDR1 and CDR2 are LGHNT and FRNRAP. V shed 0 bases and J shed 3 bases, with 5 bases lying between them. This CDR3 is 14 amino acids long. CDR3 loop: CASGLVRYTGELFF. For the CDR3, the DNA is TGTGCTAGTGGTTTGGTACGGTACACCGGGGAGCTGTTTTTT.

This clonotype was recorded a few times. The V call is TRBV28, the J call TRBJ1-1; D gene unclear. The CDR3 consists of 16 residues. Trimming stripped 5 bases from V and 0 bases from J, with 16 bases between. Germline assignment: CDR1 MDHEN and CDR2 SYDVKM. The CDR3 DNA reads TGTGCCAGCAGTCTCCCGGCACAGATCATGAACACTGAAGCTTTCTTT. It codes for CASSLPAQIMNTEAFF.

This clonotype was picked up a small number of times. Here the CDR3 DNA reads TGTGCCAGCAGTAACCTAGGGGCCAACTACAATGAGCAGTTCTTC. It codes for CASSNLGANYNEQFF. The chain joins TRBV12-3 or TRBV12-4 to TRBJ2-1; maybe TRBD1 (5 bases). V was pared by 5 bases and J by 3 bases, with 14 bases between. The CDR3 contains 15 residues.

The chain is built from TRBV30 and TRBJ2-1; D gene uncertain. Germline-derived CDR1 and CDR2 are GTSNPN and SVGIG (reference sequence). The V and J ends lost 5 bases and 7 bases respectively, with 15 bases between them. CDR3 size: 13 residues. CDR3 residues: CAWARGSENEQFF. The DNA of the CDR3 is TGTGCCTGGGCGCGAGGTAGTGAGAATGAGCAGTTCTTC.

V gene TRBV4-3 combines with J gene TRBJ1-3, with D possibly matching TRBD1 (5 bases). V lost 0 bases to trimming and J lost 2 bases, with 11 bases between them. The germline V gene has CDR1 LGHNA and CDR2 YSLEER. The CDR3 has 16 amino acids. DNA for the CDR3: TGCGCCAGCAGCCAAGATCTGCGCAGGGCTGGAAACACCATATATTTT. It yields the protein CASSQDLRRAGNTIYF.

This clonotype was detected a few times. The chain carries TRBV7-2 and TRBJ2-5; D uncertain. Germline V CDR1 and CDR2: SGHTA, FQGNSA. Trimming left V 4 bases short and J 5 bases short, with 8 bases between. CDR3 length: 12 residues. CDR3 coding DNA: TGTGCCAGCAGCTCCTGGTACGAGACCCAGTACTTC. Its protein is CASSSWYETQYF. Looking up the rest from reference TRBV7-2 and TRBJ2-5 gives the full variable domain: GAGVSQSPSNKVTEKGKDVELRCDPISGHTALYWYRQSLGQGLEFLIYFQGNSAPDKSGLPSDRFSAERTGGSVSTLTIQRTQQEDSAVYLCASSSWYETQYFGPGTRLLVL.

This clonotype was observed a handful of times. This sequence joins TRBV11-2 and TRBJ2-2; 8 bases match TRBD1. The CDR3 has 16 amino acids. Trimming removed 6 bases from V and 0 bases from J; junction bases left unmatched: 6. Germline V lookup: CDR1 SGHAT, CDR2 FQNNGV. The CDR3 bases are TGTGCCAGCAGTAAGACGGGACAGGCGAACACCGGGGAGCTGTTTTTT. Translation: CASSKTGQANTGELFF.

This clonotype occurred once. J is TRBJ2-7 and V is TRBV7-2, with D perhaps TRBD1 (6 bases). Deletions cut 5 bases from V and 4 bases from J, with 15 bases between. The CDR3 covers 14 residues. The germline gives CDR1 SGHTA, CDR2 FQGNSA. The CDR3 here is CASSQTTGRYEQYF. CDR3 nucleotide sequence: TGTGCCAGCAGCCAAACGACAGGAAGGTACGAGCAGTACTTC.

The chain couples TRBV20-1 to TRBJ2-1; 8 bases align to TRBD2. There are 12 residues in the CDR3. Per germline, CDR1 DFQATT and CDR2 SNEGSKA (reference sequence). The CDR3, as DNA: TGCAGCACTAGCGGCACATACAATGAGCAGTTCTTC. Translating gives CSTSGTYNEQFF.

J is TRBJ2-1 and V is TRBV6-2 or TRBV6-3, with TRBD1 matching 7 bases. The CDR3 is 15 amino acids. The ends lost 6 bases at V and 5 bases at J; junction bases unmatched: 10. Germline-derived CDR1 and CDR2 are MNHEY and SVGEGT. CDR3 DNA: TGTGCCAGCAGCCCCCCCGGACAGGTCCACAATGAGCAGTTCTTC. Translating it yields CASSPPGQVHNEQFF.

This clonotype is judged medium-sized. The V and J genes are TRBV29-1 and TRBJ2-1, with a possible D match to TRBD2 (5 bases). V dropped 7 bases and J dropped 3 bases, with 10 bases sitting between them. In germline, CDR1 is SQVTM, CDR2 ANQGSEA. The CDR3 covers 12 residues. CDR3 DNA: TGCAGCGGCGGACTGCACTACAATGAGCAGTTCTTC. It translates to CSGGLHYNEQFF.

This clonotype was detected only a few times. This CDR3 is CASSEDFNEQFF. The DNA of the CDR3 is TGCGCCAGCAGTGAGGACTTCAATGAGCAGTTCTTC. The chain has TRBV10-1 and TRBJ2-1; no reliable D call. Germline CDR1 and CDR2: WNHNN and SYGVQD (reference sequence). The CDR3 has 12 residues. Between the trimmed V and J ends, which lost 2 bases and 6 bases, there was a span of 5 bases.

The rearrangement joins TRBV6-2 or TRBV6-3 to TRBJ2-7; 10 nucleotides align to TRBD1. CDR1 is MNHEY, CDR2 SVGEGT, per germline. The junction had 4 bases not matched to a gene; V was cut back by 8 bases and J by 3 bases. CDR3 length equals 13 residues. CDR3 bases: TGTGCCAGCCGTCGGGACAGGGGCTACGAGCAGTACTTC. It translates to CASRRDRGYEQYF.

V is TRBV15 and J is TRBJ2-1; 12 bases are shared with TRBD2. The J segment lost 7 bases and the V segment lost 8 bases, leaving 9 bases of the junction unmatched. CDR3 length: 15 amino acids. Germline CDR1 LNHNV, CDR2 YYDKDF (reference sequence). The CDR3 sequence: CATYSLAGGPNEQFF. The DNA of the CDR3 is TGTGCCACCTACTCCCTAGCGGGAGGGCCGAATGAGCAGTTCTTC.

There are a few counts of this clonotype. The J gene is TRBJ2-2, the V gene TRBV29-1; a weak D match, TRBD1 (5 bases). Trimming took off 3 bases at V and 6 bases at J, with 14 bases between the two ends. CDR3 length: 14 amino acids. Germline values: CDR1 SQVTM, CDR2 ANQGSEA. The CDR3 sequence: CSVDPPGQPGELFF. The CDR3 DNA follows: TGCAGCGTTGATCCCCCCGGACAACCCGGGGAGCTGTTTTTT.

The chain joins TRBV13 to TRBJ2-5; 8 bases agree with TRBD2. The length of the CDR3 is 13 residues. With V trimmed by 8 bases and J by 2 bases, 4 bases remained unmatched. Germline loops: CDR1 PRHDT, CDR2 FYEKMQ (reference sequence). CDR3 sequence reads: CASVAGRQETQYF. The CDR3 DNA is TGTGCCAGCGTAGCGGGACGACAAGAGACCCAGTACTTC. The variable domain in full, with the rest retrieved from reference TRBV13 and TRBJ2-5, is AAGVIQSPRHLIKEKRETATLKCYPIPRHDTVYWYQQGPGQDPQFLISFYEKMQSDKGSIPDRFSAQQFSDYHSELNMSSLELGDSALYFCASVAGRQETQYFGPGTRLLVL.

The genes are TRBV4-3 and TRBJ2-3; D tentatively fits TRBD1 or TRBD2 (5 bases each). Germline CDR1 is LGHNA and CDR2 is YSLEER. Trimming removed 1 base at V and 2 bases at J, with 13 bases between. The CDR3 loop spans 16 amino acids. The CDR3 DNA reads as TGCGCCAGCAGCCAAGGGCCCGGGGCCTTCACAGATACGCAGTATTTT. This translates into CASSQGPGAFTDTQYF.

This chain joins TRBV7-6 and TRBJ2-5; 7 bases line up with TRBD2. The germline V gene has CDR1 SGHVS and CDR2 FNYEAQ. Trimming took 5 bases from V and 2 from J; bases not matched to a gene: 11. The CDR3 consists of 16 residues. Written as DNA, the CDR3 is TGTGCCAGCAGCCACCCCCCAGCGGGACGACAAGAGACCCAGTACTTC. Translating gives CASSHPPAGRQETQYF. Complete variable domain (other parts from reference TRBV7-6 and TRBJ2-5): GAGVSQSPRYKVTKRGQDVALRCDPISGHVSLYWYRQALGQGPEFLTYFNYEAQQDKSGLPNDRFSAERPEGSISTLTIQRTEQRDSAMYRCASSHPPAGRQETQYFGPGTRLLVL.

V usage is TRBV28 and J usage is TRBJ2-1; 8 bases agree with TRBD2. This CDR3 comprises 14 residues. Trimming at V came to 7 bases and at J to 2 bases, leaving 4 bases not matched to a gene. Germline CDR1 and CDR2: MDHEN and SYDVKM. CDR3 bases: TGTGCCAGCAAAACTAGCGGAGCCTACAATGAGCAGTTCTTC. Its protein product is CASKTSGAYNEQFF. The full variable domain, its missing parts supplied by reference TRBV28 and TRBJ2-1, is DVKVTQSSRYLVKRTGEKVFLECVQDMDHENMFWYRQDPGLGLRLIYFSYDVKMKEKGDIPEGYSVSREKKERFSLILESASTNQTSMYLCASKTSGAYNEQFFGPGTRLTVL.

The chain joins TRBV25-1 to TRBJ1-1; D remains unclear. V lost 1 base to trimming and J lost 1 base, with 4 bases between them. The V gene's germline CDR1 is MGHDK and CDR2 SYGVNS. This CDR3 is 13 amino acids long. The CDR3 here is CASSEFGNTEAFF. In DNA, the CDR3 is TGTGCCAGCAGTGAATTCGGGAACACTGAAGCTTTCTTT.

This chain connects TRBV10-3 to TRBJ2-3, with D perhaps being TRBD1 or TRBD2 (5 bases each). CDR1 ENHRY and CDR2 SYGVKD come from the germline V gene. V lost 2 bases to trimming and J lost 2 bases, with 11 bases between them. The CDR3 is 15 amino acids. CDR3 DNA: TGTGCCATCAGTGAGGTGGGGGAAGACACAGATACGCAGTATTTT. Encoded protein: CAISEVGEDTDTQYF.

This sequence joins TRBV20-1 and TRBJ2-7; TRBD2 agrees at 10 bases. The V and J ends lost 3 bases and 6 bases, in that order; junction bases with no gene match: 8. This CDR3 spans 14 amino acids. The germline V gene has CDR1 DFQATT and CDR2 SNEGSKA (reference sequence). DNA for the CDR3: TGCAGTGCTAGTATCCTAGCGGGAGTCGGCGAGCAGTACTTC. It is translated as CSASILAGVGEQYF.